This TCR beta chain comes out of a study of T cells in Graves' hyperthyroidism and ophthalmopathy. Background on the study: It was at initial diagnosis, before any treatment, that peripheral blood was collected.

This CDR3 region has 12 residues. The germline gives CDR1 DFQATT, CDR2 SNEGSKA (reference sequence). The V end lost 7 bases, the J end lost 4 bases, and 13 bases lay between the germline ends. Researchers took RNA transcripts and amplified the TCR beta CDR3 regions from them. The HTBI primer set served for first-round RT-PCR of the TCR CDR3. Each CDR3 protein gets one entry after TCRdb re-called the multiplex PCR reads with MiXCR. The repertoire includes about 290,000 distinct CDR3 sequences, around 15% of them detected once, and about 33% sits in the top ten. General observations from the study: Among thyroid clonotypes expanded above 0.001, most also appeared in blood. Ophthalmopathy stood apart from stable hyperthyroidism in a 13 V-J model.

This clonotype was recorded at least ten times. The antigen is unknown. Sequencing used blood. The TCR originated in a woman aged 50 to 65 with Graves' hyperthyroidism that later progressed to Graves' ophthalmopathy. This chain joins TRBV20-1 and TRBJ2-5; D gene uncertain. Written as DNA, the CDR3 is TGCAGTGTTCAGGCGAGCACAGAGACCCAGTACTTC. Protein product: CSVQASTETQYF.